One and the same sample provided the 15 T cell receptor beta chains below, sequenced in a study of blood T cell repertoires in COVID-19 (TCRdb year 2020). Library construction relied on the immunoSEQ multiplex PCR assay. In TCRdb, the immuneACCESS table is reduced to in-frame sequences with V and J assigned. These tables do not hold every clone; where another copy was compared, an unresolved V gene accounts for under half, and the others remain unexplained. The sample contains some 27,000 clones, around 63% of them found a single time. About 17% of the sample is taken by the ten largest. The sample comprised peripheral blood. The receptors were gathered from a human donor in a cohort sampled during active COVID-19.

This clone was observed a handful of times. The V call is TRBV2, the J call TRBJ2-1, with 7 bases identical to TRBD1. Germline V gene sequence: CDR1 SNHLY, CDR2 FYNNEI. The V and J ends lost 2 bases and 3 bases, in that order; junction bases with no gene match: 4. This CDR3 has 15 residues. CDR3 nucleotide sequence: TGTGCCAGCAGTGAAAGGTCAGGGGGCTACAATGAGCAGTTCTTC. This translates into CASSERSGGYNEQFF. Filled out from reference TRBV2 and TRBJ2-1, the complete variable domain reads EPEVTQTPSHQVTQMGQEVILRCVPISNHLYFYWYRQILGQKVEFLVSFYNNEISEKSEIFDDQFSVERPDGSNFTLKIRSTKLEDSAMYFCASSERSGGYNEQFFGPGTRLTVL.

This rearrangement joins TRBV21-1 to TRBJ1-5; the table's D call of TRBD1 was not tested on the DNA. TRBV21-1 is flagged as a pseudogene. The CDR3 extends over 15 amino acids. The CDR3, as DNA: TGTGCCAGCAGCAAGGGGGCGTTAGGCAATCAGCCCCAGCATTTT. Translating gives CASSKGALGNQPQHF.

V and J are TRBV5-5 and TRBJ1-3; weak D call: TRBD1 (5 bases). The CDR3 covers 15 residues. Germline V gene lookup returns CDR1 SGHKS and CDR2 YYEKEE (reference sequence). V gave up 0 bases and J gave up 4 bases, with 11 bases separating them. The CDR3 loop reads CASSLEQGSGNTIYF. In DNA form, the CDR3 reads TGTGCCAGCAGCTTGGAGCAGGGATCAGGAAACACCATATATTTT.

V is TRBV5-1 and J is TRBJ2-7; D might be TRBD2 (5 bases). Germline values: CDR1 SGHRS, CDR2 YFSETQ. V was cut by 4 bases and J by 3 bases, with 14 bases left in between. CDR3 size: 14 residues. In DNA form, the CDR3 reads TGCGCCAGCAGCACGGGAAACATCAACTACGAGCAGTACTTC. Protein product: CASSTGNINYEQYF. Using reference TRBV5-1 and TRBJ2-7 for the parts outside the CDR3, the full variable domain is KAGVTQTPRYLIKTRGQQVTLSCSPISGHRSVSWYQQTPGQGLQFLFEYFSETQRNKGNFPGRFSGRQFSNSRSEMNVSTLELGDSALYLCASSTGNINYEQYFGPGTRLTVT.

The gene calls are TRBV2 and TRBJ2-3, with TRBD1 as a possible D gene (6 bases). Trimming removed 6 bases from V and 2 bases from J, with 12 bases in between. This CDR3 has 14 amino acids. Per the germline V gene, CDR1 is SNHLY and CDR2 is FYNNEI. CDR3: CASRVGDITDTQYF. The CDR3 DNA reads as TGTGCCAGCAGGGTTGGGGACATCACAGATACGCAGTATTTT.

This CDR3 is CASSPRQAYEQYF. In nucleotides, the CDR3 is TGTGCCAGCAGCCCCAGACAGGCCTACGAGCAGTACTTC. The gene calls are TRBV11-3 and TRBJ2-7, with D maybe TRBD1 (6 bases). The CDR3 sequence is 13 residues long. Trimming shortened V by 5 bases and J by 2 bases, and 10 bases separated the two germline ends. CDR1 and CDR2 from the germline V gene are SGHNT and YENEEA.

The chain uses TRBV7-6 and TRBJ2-7; 8 positions match TRBD1. This CDR3 is built from 12 residues. Germline CDR1 SGHVS, CDR2 FNYEAQ. Trimming removed 5 bases from V and 7 bases from J; junction bases left unmatched: 4. The CDR3 region is CASSPRQGEQYF. In DNA form, the CDR3 reads TGTGCCAGCAGCCCGAGACAGGGGGAGCAGTACTTC.

This chain uses TRBV6-2 or TRBV6-3 with TRBJ2-3; no clear D gene. Germline values: CDR1 MNHEY, CDR2 SVGEGT. There are 13 residues in the CDR3. Trimming took off 0 bases at V and 6 bases at J, with 7 bases between the two ends. The CDR3 coding sequence is TGTGCCAGCAGTTACTCGCACGGTGATACGCAGTATTTT. The encoded protein is CASSYSHGDTQYF.

The chain carries TRBV30 and TRBJ1-1, with 8 bases aligning to TRBD1. With V trimmed by 0 bases and J by 6 bases, 9 bases remained unmatched. The germline V gene has CDR1 GTSNPN and CDR2 SVGIG (reference sequence). The CDR3 spans 15 residues. CDR3 sequence (DNA): TGTGCCTGGAGTGTTTTTCCCAGGGGGCGACCTGAAGCTTTCTTT. Protein sequence: CAWSVFPRGRPEAFF.

The V and J genes are TRBV5-1 and TRBJ2-5; 8 bases are shared with TRBD2. The J segment lost 4 bases and the V segment lost 5 bases, leaving 10 bases of the junction unmatched. The CDR3 has 15 residues. The germline gives CDR1 SGHRS, CDR2 YFSETQ. The DNA of the CDR3 is TGCGCCAGCAGTTATGGTGGCGGGGGGAGAGAGACCCAGTACTTC. It translates to CASSYGGGGRETQYF.

This chain links TRBV5-6 with TRBJ1-6; D remains unclear. Trimming left V 0 bases short and J 5 bases short, with 3 bases between. Germline V gives CDR1 SGHDT, CDR2 YYEEEE. The CDR3 runs to 13 residues. The DNA for the CDR3 is TGTGCCAGCAGCTTGGCGGATAATTCACCCCTCCACTTT. Amino acids: CASSLADNSPLHF.

The rearrangement joins TRBV5-6 to TRBJ1-4, with D maybe TRBD1 (6 bases). The CDR3 spans 14 residues. Per germline, CDR1 SGHDT and CDR2 YYEEEE. Deletions cut 4 bases from V and 5 bases from J, with 12 bases between. The CDR3 coding sequence is TGTGCCAGCAGCCTTTGGACAGTAAATGAAAAACTGTTTTTT. Encoded protein: CASSLWTVNEKLFF.

The genes are TRBV15 and TRBJ2-5; D gene ambiguous. The CDR3 contains 13 residues. CDR1 is LNHNV, CDR2 YYDKDF, per germline (reference sequence). Between the trimmed V and J ends, which lost 2 bases and 0 bases, there was a span of 4 bases. CDR3: CATSRQYQETQYF. The CDR3 region has the DNA TGTGCCACCAGCAGACAGTACCAAGAGACCCAGTACTTC. Based on the CDR3 plus reference TRBV15 and TRBJ2-5, the full variable domain is DAMVIQNPRYQVTQFGKPVTLSCSQTLNHNVMYWYQQKSSQAPKLLFHYYDKDFNNEADTPDNFQSRRPNTSFCFLDIRSPGLGDTAMYLCATSRQYQETQYFGPGTRLLVL.

Turning to this clone: The sample carries other DNA sequences with the same CDR3. The chain employs TRBV7-9 and TRBJ1-5, with D perhaps TRBD1 (6 bases). The V gene lost 5 bases and the J gene lost 0 bases, with 8 bases spanning the gap. The CDR3 runs to 14 residues. Germline V gene data show CDR1 as SEHNR and CDR2 as FQNEAQ (reference sequence). The CDR3 nucleotides read TGTGCCAGCAGCCGGGACATTAGCAATCAGCCCCAGCATTTT. Translated, it gives CASSRDISNQPQHF.

The chain has TRBV11-3 and TRBJ2-3; 10 nucleotides agree with TRBD1. The V segment lost 4 bases and the J segment 6 bases; nucleotides outside the gene matches: 13. From germline, CDR1 is SGHNT and CDR2 YENEEA. This CDR3 has 17 amino acids. CDR3 loop: CASSSTRTGGEIDTQYF. CDR3 DNA sequence: TGTGCCAGCAGCTCGACAAGGACAGGGGGAGAGATCGATACGCAGTATTTT. The full variable domain, in which reference TRBV11-3 and TRBJ2-3 provide the parts outside the CDR3, is EAGVVQSPRYKIIEKKQPVAFWCNPISGHNTLYWYLQNLGQGPELLIRYENEEAVDDSQLPKDRFSAERLKGVDSTLKIQPAELGDSAVYLCASSSTRTGGEIDTQYFGPGTRLTVL.